The entry below describes one T cell receptor beta chain. The record originates from a study of tumor-infiltrating lymphocytes in oesophageal squamous cell carcinoma. Trimming took 5 bases from V and 6 from J; bases not matched to a gene: 5. CDR3 length: 14 residues. The V gene's germline CDR1 is SGHTA and CDR2 FQGNSA. MiXCR, applied by TCRdb to the PCR reads, yields one record per CDR3 protein. The sample has roughly 13,000 distinct CDR3 sequences; under 55% are singletons. The chain combines TRBV7-2 with TRBJ2-2; 8 positions match TRBD1. Sequenced input: normal esophageal tissue next to the tumor. The receptor comes from a male donor with esophageal squamous cell carcinoma. The CDR3 here is CASSRGQGAGELFF. CDR3 nucleotide sequence: TGTGCCAGCAGCCGCGGACAGGGCGCCGGGGAGCTGTTTTTT.